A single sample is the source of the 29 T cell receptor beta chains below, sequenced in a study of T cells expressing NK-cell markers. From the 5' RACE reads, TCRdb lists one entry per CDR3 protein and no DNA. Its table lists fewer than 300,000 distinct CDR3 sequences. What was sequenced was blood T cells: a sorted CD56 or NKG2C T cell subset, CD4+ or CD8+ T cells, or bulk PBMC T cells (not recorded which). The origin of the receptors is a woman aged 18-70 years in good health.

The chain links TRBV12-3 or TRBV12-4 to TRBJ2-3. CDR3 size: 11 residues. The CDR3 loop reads CASRITDTQYF.

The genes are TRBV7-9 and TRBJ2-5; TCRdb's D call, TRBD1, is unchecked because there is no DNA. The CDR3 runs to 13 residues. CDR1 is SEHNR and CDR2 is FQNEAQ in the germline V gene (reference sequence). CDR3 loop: CASSLQGQETQYF.

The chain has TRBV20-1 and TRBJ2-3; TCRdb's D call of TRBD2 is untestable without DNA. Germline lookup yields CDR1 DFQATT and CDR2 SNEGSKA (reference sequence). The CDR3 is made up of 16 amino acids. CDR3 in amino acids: CSGDPSGGITTDTQYF.

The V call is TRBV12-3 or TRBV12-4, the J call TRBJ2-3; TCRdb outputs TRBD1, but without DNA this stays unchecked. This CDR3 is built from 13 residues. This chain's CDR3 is CASSVGTADTQYF.

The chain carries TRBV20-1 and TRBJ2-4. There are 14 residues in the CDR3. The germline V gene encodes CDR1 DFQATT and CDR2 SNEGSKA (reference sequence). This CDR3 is CSARASLAKNIQYF.

The CDR3 reads CASSLWQPNTGELFF. The chain uses TRBV27 and TRBJ2-2. CDR1 MNHEY and CDR2 SMNVEV come from the germline V gene (reference sequence). This CDR3 spans 15 amino acids.

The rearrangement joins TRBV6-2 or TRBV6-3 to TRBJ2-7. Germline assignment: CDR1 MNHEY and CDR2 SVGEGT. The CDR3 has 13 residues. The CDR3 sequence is CASLRLASYEQYF.

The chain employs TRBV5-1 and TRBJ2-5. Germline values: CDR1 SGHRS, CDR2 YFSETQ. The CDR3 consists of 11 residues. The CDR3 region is CASTHGETQYF.

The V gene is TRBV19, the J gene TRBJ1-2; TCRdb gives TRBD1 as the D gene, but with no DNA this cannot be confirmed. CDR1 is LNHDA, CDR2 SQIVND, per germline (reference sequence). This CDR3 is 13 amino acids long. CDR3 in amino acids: CASSKDTYYGYTF.

The CDR3 loop reads CSAGPVGVGGEQFF. The chain has TRBV20-1 and TRBJ2-1; there is no DNA to check the TCRdb D call of TRBD1. Germline assignment: CDR1 DFQATT and CDR2 SNEGSKA (reference sequence). The CDR3 runs 14 residues.

CDR3 residues: CASSYPLLAGGYNEQFF. The chain has TRBV6-2 or TRBV6-3 and TRBJ2-1; TCRdb outputs TRBD2, but without DNA this stays unchecked. The germline V gene has CDR1 MNHEY and CDR2 SVGEGT. The CDR3 extends over 17 amino acids.

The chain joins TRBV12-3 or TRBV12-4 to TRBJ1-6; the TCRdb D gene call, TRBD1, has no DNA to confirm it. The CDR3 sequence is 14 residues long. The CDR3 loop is CASSLVGGTSPLHF.

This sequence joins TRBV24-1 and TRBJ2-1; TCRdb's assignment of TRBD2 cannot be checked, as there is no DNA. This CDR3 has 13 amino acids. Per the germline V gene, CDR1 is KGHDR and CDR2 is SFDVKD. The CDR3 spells CATAGTIDNEQFF.

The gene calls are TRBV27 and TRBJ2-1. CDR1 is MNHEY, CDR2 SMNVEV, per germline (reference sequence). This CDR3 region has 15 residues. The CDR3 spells CASSLAGSAYNEQFF.

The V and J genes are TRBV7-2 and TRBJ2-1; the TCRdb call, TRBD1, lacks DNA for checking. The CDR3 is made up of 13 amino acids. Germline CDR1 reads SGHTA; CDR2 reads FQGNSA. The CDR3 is CASSSGGRNEQFF. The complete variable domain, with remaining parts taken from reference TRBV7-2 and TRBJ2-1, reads GAGVSQSPSNKVTEKGKDVELRCDPISGHTALYWYRQSLGQGLEFLIYFQGNSAPDKSGLPSDRFSAERTGGSVSTLTIQRTQQEDSAVYLCASSSGGRNEQFFGPGTRLTVL.

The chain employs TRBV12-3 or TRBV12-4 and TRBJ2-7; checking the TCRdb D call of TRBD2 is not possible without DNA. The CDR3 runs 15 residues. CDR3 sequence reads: CASSLVVGGTYEQYF.

This CDR3 reads CASSQDTRAGELFF. The chain couples TRBV4-3 to TRBJ2-2; TCRdb reports TRBD1, a call that lacks DNA to check it against. There are 14 residues in the CDR3. Per germline, CDR1 LGHNA and CDR2 YSLEER.

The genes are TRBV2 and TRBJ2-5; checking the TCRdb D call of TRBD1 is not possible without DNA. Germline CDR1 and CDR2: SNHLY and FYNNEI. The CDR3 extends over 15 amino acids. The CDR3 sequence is CASSKTGVVIETQYF.

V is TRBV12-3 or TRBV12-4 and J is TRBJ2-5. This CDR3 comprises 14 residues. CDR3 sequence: CASSLGPAQETQYF.

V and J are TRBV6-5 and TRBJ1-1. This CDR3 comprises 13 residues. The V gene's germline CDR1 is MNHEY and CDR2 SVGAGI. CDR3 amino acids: CASSWEGNTEAFF.

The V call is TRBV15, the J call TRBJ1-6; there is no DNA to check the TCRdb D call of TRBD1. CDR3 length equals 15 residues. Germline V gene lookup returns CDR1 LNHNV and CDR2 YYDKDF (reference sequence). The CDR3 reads CATSSSQGGNSPLHF. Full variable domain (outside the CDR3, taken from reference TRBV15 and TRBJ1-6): DAMVIQNPRYQVTQFGKPVTLSCSQTLNHNVMYWYQQKSSQAPKLLFHYYDKDFNNEADTPDNFQSRRPNTSFCFLDIRSPGLGDTAMYLCATSSSQGGNSPLHFGNGTRLTVT.

CDR3 protein: CASSLVLAGAYEQYF. The chain carries TRBV5-5 and TRBJ2-7; the TCRdb D gene call, TRBD2, has no DNA to confirm it. Germline V CDR1 and CDR2: SGHKS, YYEKEE (reference sequence). This CDR3 region has 15 residues.

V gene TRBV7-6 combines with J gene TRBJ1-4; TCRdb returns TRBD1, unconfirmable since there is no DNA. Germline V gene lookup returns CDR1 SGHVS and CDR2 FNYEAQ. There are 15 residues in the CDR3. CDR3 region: CASSLLQGTNEKLFF.

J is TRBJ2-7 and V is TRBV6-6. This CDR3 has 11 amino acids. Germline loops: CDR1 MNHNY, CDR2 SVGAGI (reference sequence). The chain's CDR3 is CASSDHYEQYF.

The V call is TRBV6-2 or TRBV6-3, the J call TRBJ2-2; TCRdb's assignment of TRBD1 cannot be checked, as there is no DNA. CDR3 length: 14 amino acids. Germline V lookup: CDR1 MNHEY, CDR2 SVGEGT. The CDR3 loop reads CATDGQGLAGELFF.

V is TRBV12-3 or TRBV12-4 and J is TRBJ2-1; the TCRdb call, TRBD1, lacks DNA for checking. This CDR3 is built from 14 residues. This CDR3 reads CASSLDGIWDEQFF.

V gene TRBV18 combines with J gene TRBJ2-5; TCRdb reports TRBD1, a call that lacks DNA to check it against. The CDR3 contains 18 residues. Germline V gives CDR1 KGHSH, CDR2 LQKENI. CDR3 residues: CASSPPLNTGLGRETQYF. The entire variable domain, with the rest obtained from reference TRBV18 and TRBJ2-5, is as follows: NAGVMQNPRHLVRRRGQEARLRCSPMKGHSHVYWYRQLPEEGLKFMVYLQKENIIDESGMPKERFSAEFPKEGPSILRIQQVVRGDSAAYFCASSPPLNTGLGRETQYFGPGTRLLVL.

This chain's CDR3 is CSARNLGTTGNEQFF. This chain joins TRBV20-1 and TRBJ2-1; the D call from TCRdb, TRBD2, cannot be confirmed without DNA. Germline V CDR1 and CDR2: DFQATT, SNEGSKA (reference sequence). The CDR3 sequence is 15 residues long.

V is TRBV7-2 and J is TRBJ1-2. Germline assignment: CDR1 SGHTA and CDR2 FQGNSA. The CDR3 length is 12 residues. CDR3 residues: CASSRENYGYTF.